The 3 T cell receptor beta chains in this list originate from one sample, sequenced in a study of blood T cell repertoires in COVID-19. Libraries were prepared by immunoSEQ multiplex PCR; TCRdb keeps only in-frame clonotypes and omits some of them. The top ten clones hold 5.5% to 7% of a sample with more than 250,000 clones, about 85% of them seen once. The sample taken for sequencing was PBMCs or T cells enriched from blood (not recorded which). These TCRs come from a woman in her 30s who had recovered from COVID-19.

This clone was seen more than once but under ten times. Other DNA sequences in this specimen translate into the identical CDR3. The CDR3 spells CASSQQGAYGYTF. The CDR3 region has the DNA TGTGCCAGCAGCCAACAGGGGGCCTATGGCTACACCTTC. The rearrangement links TRBV3-1 (or the pseudogene TRBV3-2) to TRBJ1-2, with 8 nucleotides matching TRBD1. Germline assignment: CDR1 LGHDT and CDR2 YNNKEL (reference sequence). Unmatched junction bases numbered 0, after V lost 2 bases and J lost 4 bases. This CDR3 has 13 amino acids.

This chain joins TRBV24-1 and TRBJ2-3; 10 bases fit TRBD1. Trimming removed 2 bases from V and 6 bases from J; junction bases left unmatched: 7. The germline V gene encodes CDR1 KGHDR and CDR2 SFDVKD. The CDR3 has 16 amino acids. DNA of the CDR3: TGTGCCACCAGTGATTCGGGGGACAGGGGCCCCGATACGCAGTATTTT. This translates into CATSDSGDRGPDTQYF.

This rearrangement joins TRBV27 to TRBJ1-2, with 8 nucleotides matching TRBD1. Trimming removed 3 bases from V and 7 bases from J; junction bases left unmatched: 13. Germline assignment: CDR1 MNHEY and CDR2 SMNVEV (reference sequence). The CDR3 covers 16 residues. Here the CDR3 DNA reads TGTGCCAGCAGTTTGAGGCAGGGGGCAGCTTTAACTGGCTACACCTTC. Protein sequence: CASSLRQGAALTGYTF.